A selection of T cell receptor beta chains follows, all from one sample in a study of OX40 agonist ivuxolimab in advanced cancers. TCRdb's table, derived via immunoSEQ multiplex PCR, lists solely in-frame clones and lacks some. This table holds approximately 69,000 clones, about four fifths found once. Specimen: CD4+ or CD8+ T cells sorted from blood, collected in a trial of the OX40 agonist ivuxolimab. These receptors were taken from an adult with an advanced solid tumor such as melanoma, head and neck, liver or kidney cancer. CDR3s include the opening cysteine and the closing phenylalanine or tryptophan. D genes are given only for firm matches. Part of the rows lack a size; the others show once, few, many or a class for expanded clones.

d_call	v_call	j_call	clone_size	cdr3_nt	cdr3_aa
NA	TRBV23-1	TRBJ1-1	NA	TGCGCCAGCAGTCAATCGTTCGGGCTGAACACTGAAGCTTTCTTT	CASSQSFGLNTEAFF
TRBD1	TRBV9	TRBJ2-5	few	TGTGCCAGCAGCACCCTATCGCCGGGACAGGGGGGGACCCAGTACTTC	CASSTLSPGQGGTQYF
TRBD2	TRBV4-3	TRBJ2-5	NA	TGCGCCAGCAGCCAGCGGGGGGCGTCCGGAGAGACCCAGTACTTC	CASSQRGASGETQYF
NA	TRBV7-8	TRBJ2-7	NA	TGTGCCAGCAGCTTAGTCCCAGGAAACTACGAGCAGTACTTC	CASSLVPGNYEQYF
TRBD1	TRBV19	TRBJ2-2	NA	TGTGCCACCAGAAGGACAGGGTTCGAGAACACCGGGGAGCTGTTTTTT	CATRRTGFENTGELFF
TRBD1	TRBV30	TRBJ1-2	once	TGTGCCTGGGGTACAGGGGGCTATGGCTACACCTTC	CAWGTGGYGYTF
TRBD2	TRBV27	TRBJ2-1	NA	TGTGCCAGCACCTTAACTAGCGGGAGGGCCACGAGGTACAATGAGCAGTTCTTC	CASTLTSGRATRYNEQFF
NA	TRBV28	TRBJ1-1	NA	TGTGCCAGCAGTGCGGAACTTTGGAAAGCTTTCTTT	CASSAELWKAFF
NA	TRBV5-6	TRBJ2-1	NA	TGTGCCAGCAGCTTGGCAACAGAGGGGCCTGAGACTACCCACAATGAGCAGTTCTTC	CASSLATEGPETTHNEQFF
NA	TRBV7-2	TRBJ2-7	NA	TGTGCCAGCAGCTTAGCGCTCAGCTACGAGCAGTACTTC	CASSLALSYEQYF
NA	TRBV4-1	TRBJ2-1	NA	TGCGCCAGCAGCCAAGATCGAACTTCCTACAATGAGCAGTTCTTC	CASSQDRTSYNEQFF
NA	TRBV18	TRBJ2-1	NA	TGTGCCAGCTCACCAATTATGGGGGCCGAGGGCTCCTACAATGAGCAGTTCTTC	CASSPIMGAEGSYNEQFF
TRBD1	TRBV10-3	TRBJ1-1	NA	TGTGCCATCAGCGTTACAGGGGGCACTGAAGCTTTCTTT	CAISVTGGTEAFF
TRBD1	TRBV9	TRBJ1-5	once	TGTGCCAGCAGCGCCTTAGGGACAGGTGAGCAGCCCCAGCATTTT	CASSALGTGEQPQHF
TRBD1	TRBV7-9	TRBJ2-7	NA	TGTGCCAGCAGCCCAGGACAGGGGGCCCACCGTATGAGCGAGCAGTACTTC	CASSPGQGAHRMSEQYF
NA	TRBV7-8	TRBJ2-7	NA	TGTGCCAGCAGCCCGCGCGGAACGGTGAGAAACGAGCAGTACTTC	CASSPRGTVRNEQYF
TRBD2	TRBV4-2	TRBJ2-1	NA	TGTGCCAGCAGCCTCGGCATGGCGGGAGGCTCCTACAATGAGCAGTTCTTC	CASSLGMAGGSYNEQFF
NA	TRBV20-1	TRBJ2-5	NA	TGCACCCTCGGGCACCAAGAGACCCAGTACTTC	CTLGHQETQYF
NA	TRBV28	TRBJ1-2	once	TGTGCCAGCAGTGGTAGAATTTATGGCTACACCTTC	CASSGRIYGYTF
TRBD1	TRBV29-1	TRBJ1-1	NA	TGCAGCGTCTCCGAGGCAGGGGGGAACACTGAAGCTTTCTTT	CSVSEAGGNTEAFF
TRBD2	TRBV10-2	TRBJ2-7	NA	TGCGCCAGCACGGGGGGGCAGGGCGTCGACGAGCAGTACTTC	CASTGGQGVDEQYF
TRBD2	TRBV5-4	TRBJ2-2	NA	TGTGCCAGCAGCCGCGGGGGGAACACCGGGGAGCTGTTTTTT	CASSRGGNTGELFF
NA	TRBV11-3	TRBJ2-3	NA	TGTGCCAGCAGCTTAGATCGACCCGGGACAGATACGCAGTATTTT	CASSLDRPGTDTQYF
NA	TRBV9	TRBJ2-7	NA	TGTGCCAGCAGCCCTATGGGTGTTACCTACGAGCAGTACTTC	CASSPMGVTYEQYF
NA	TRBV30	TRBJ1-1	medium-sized	TGTGCCTGGAGCCCGACAGCGAACACTGAAGCTTTCTTT	CAWSPTANTEAFF
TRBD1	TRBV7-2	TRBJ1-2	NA	TGTGCCAGCAGCTATACTACAGGGGGCGACTATGGCTACACCTTC	CASSYTTGGDYGYTF
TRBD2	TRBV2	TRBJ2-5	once	TGTGCCAGCAGATACGGGACTAGCGGGGGCCAAGAGACCCAGTACTTC	CASRYGTSGGQETQYF
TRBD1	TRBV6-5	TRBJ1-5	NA	TGTGCCAGCAGTTCGGGGGCTGACAGGGCTGGGCAGCCCCAGCATTTT	CASSSGADRAGQPQHF
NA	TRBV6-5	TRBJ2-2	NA	TGTGCCAGCAGTTACGCGCCGGGGTACGGGGAGCTGTTTTTT	CASSYAPGYGELFF
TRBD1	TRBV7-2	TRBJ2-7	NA	TGTGCCAGCAGCTTAGACGGGTTAACAGGGGTATACGAGCAGTACTTC	CASSLDGLTGVYEQYF
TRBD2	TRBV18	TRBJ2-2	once	TGTGCCAGCTCACCCAGCGGGAGGGGCGCCGGGGAGCTGTTTTTT	CASSPSGRGAGELFF
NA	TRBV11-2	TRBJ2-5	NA	TGTGCCAGCAGCTTAGGAGGGCTCCGGAGCGAGACCCAGTACTTC	CASSLGGLRSETQYF
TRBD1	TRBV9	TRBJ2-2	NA	TGTGCCAGCAGCCTAGGGGGCGATAACACCGGGGAGCTGTTTTTT	CASSLGGDNTGELFF
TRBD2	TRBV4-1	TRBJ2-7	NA	TGCGCCAGCAGCCGAAGAGGGCTAGCGGGGGACCAGACCTACGAGCAGTACTTC	CASSRRGLAGDQTYEQYF
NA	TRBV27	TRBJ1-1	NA	TGTGCCAGCAGTTTATTTTGGGGTGCGGCCACTGAAGCTTTCTTT	CASSLFWGAATEAFF
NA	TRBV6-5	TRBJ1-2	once	TGTGCCAGCAGTTACTCAAGGGCCCGTAACTATGGCTACACCTTC	CASSYSRARNYGYTF
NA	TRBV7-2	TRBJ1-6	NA	TGTGCCAGCAGCTTAATTAATTCACCCCTCCACTTT	CASSLINSPLHF